These 8 T cell receptor beta chains share one sample of origin, sequenced in a study of shared clonotypes between healthy human individuals. TCRdb's copy holds only in-frame clones and misses some; the assay was immunoSEQ multiplex PCR. There are 1.6 million or so clones in the sample; roughly 96% occur only once, and approximately 1.1% lies in the top ten. The material sequenced was naive CD4+ T cells sorted from blood. As for subset: CD45RA+ positively selected. These receptors originate from a man younger than 40 in good health.

The chain joins TRBV2 to TRBJ1-2; TRBD1 might be the D (6 bases). The CDR3 totals 15 residues. Trimming took 8 bases from V and 3 from J, leaving 19 bases between them. Germline V CDR1 and CDR2: SNHLY, FYNNEI. The CDR3 is CASPPVGAGHYGYTF. In DNA, the CDR3 is TGTGCCAGCCCTCCGGTGGGGGCGGGGCACTATGGCTACACCTTC.

The chain couples TRBV21-1 to TRBJ1-2. TRBV21-1 is a pseudogene locus. The length of the CDR3 is 16 residues. The CDR3 reads CASSKTPSRATYGYTF. CDR3 DNA: TGTGCCAGCAGCAAAACCCCCTCGAGGGCTACCTATGGCTACACCTTC.

This clone appeared a single time. The chain uses TRBV4-1 and TRBJ2-1, with 9 bases fitting TRBD2. V trimming: 3 bases; J trimming: 0 bases; junction bases outside the gene matches: 6. The CDR3 length is 17 residues. Looked up from germline, CDR1 is MGHRA and CDR2 is YSYEKL. CDR3 sequence: CASSHRGSGGSYNEQFF. CDR3 sequence (DNA): TGCGCCAGCAGCCACCGGGGTAGCGGGGGCTCCTACAATGAGCAGTTCTTC.

This rearrangement joins TRBV9 to TRBJ1-3, with D possibly TRBD1 on 5 matching bases. From germline, CDR1 is SGDLS and CDR2 YYNGEE. This CDR3 region has 16 residues. V was clipped by 2 bases and J by 2 bases, with 14 bases between them. CDR3 loop: CASSVQGDSAGNTIYF. CDR3 DNA sequence: TGTGCCAGCAGCGTGCAAGGGGACTCTGCTGGAAACACCATATATTTT.

In its sample, this clone was seen once. The V call is TRBV5-1, the J call TRBJ1-1, with TRBD1 matching over 7 bases. The V gene end was trimmed by 7 bases and the J gene end by 0 bases; junction bases not matched to a gene: 3. The germline V gene encodes CDR1 SGHRS and CDR2 YFSETQ. This CDR3 spans 13 amino acids. CDR3 DNA: TGCGCCAGCCGGGACAGCCTGAACACTGAAGCTTTCTTT. Its protein product is CASRDSLNTEAFF.

This clone occurred a few times. The chain joins TRBV11-2 to TRBJ1-2; the D is unclear. Per germline, CDR1 SGHAT and CDR2 FQNNGV. The CDR3 has 12 amino acids. The V gene lost 5 bases and the J gene lost 7 bases, with 11 bases spanning the gap. CDR3 residues: CASSHYRSGYTF. DNA for the CDR3: TGTGCCAGCAGCCATTACCGTAGTGGCTACACCTTC.

J is TRBJ2-5 and V is TRBV18, with TRBD1 matching over 9 bases. J gave up 5 bases and V 3 bases, and 13 bases lay outside the gene matches. Germline loops: CDR1 KGHSH, CDR2 LQKENI. This CDR3 comprises 17 residues. This CDR3 reads CASSPYRGRHITETQYF. The CDR3 DNA is TGTGCCAGCTCACCGTACAGGGGGCGCCATATTACGGAGACCCAGTACTTC.

On this clone: This CDR3 is also generated by other DNA sequences in the sample. The V and J genes are TRBV5-1 and TRBJ2-1, with 8 nucleotides matching TRBD2. The CDR3 extends over 15 amino acids. The V gene's germline CDR1 is SGHRS and CDR2 YFSETQ. After removal of 4 bases from V and 0 bases from J, the junction contained 3 bases not matched to a gene. The CDR3 sequence: CASSPGGSSYNEQFF. The CDR3 region has the DNA TGCGCCAGCAGCCCGGGGGGGAGCTCCTACAATGAGCAGTTCTTC.